Listed here are 22 T cell receptor beta chains from one sample, sequenced in a study of T cells after yellow fever vaccination. TCRdb reanalysed the 5' RACE reads using MiXCR and keeps one entry per CDR3 protein. Among some 110,000 distinct CDR3 sequences, under 8.5% were seen once, and the ten largest hold around 2.6%. Material: CD4+ T cells sorted from PBMCs, obtained 10 to 11 days after the first yellow fever vaccination. The receptor source for this set is a man younger than 30 who received the YFV17D yellow fever vaccine.

The chain couples TRBV3-1 to TRBJ2-5; 7 positions agree with TRBD1. This CDR3 comprises 13 residues. V lost 1 base and J lost 6; bases outside the gene matches: 2. CDR1 and CDR2 (germline): LGHDT, YNNKEL (reference sequence). DNA for the CDR3: TGTGCCAGCAGCCAAGGCAGGGGGAAGACCCAGTACTTC. Protein product: CASSQGRGKTQYF.

This clonotype was seen many times. V is TRBV20-1 and J is TRBJ2-1, with 7 bases identical to TRBD1. Germline trimming cut 0 bases from V and 7 bases from J; bases unmatched to any gene: 3. Germline-derived CDR1 and CDR2 are DFQATT and SNEGSKA (reference sequence). The CDR3 runs to 13 residues. CDR3 sequence reads: CSARDPRGNEQFF. The CDR3 region has the DNA TGCAGTGCTAGAGATCCCAGGGGGAATGAGCAGTTCTTC.

This clonotype appeared a few times. V usage is TRBV7-2 and J usage is TRBJ2-2; tentative D call: TRBD2 (6 bases). Germline CDR1 SGHTA, CDR2 FQGNSA. V shed 0 bases and J shed 8 bases, with 13 bases lying between them. CDR3 length: 15 residues. CDR3 nucleotides: TGTGCCAGCAGCTTAGCCGGGCGGGGAGCAGGGGAGCTGTTTTTT. As protein: CASSLAGRGAGELFF.

This clonotype showed up many times. The V call is TRBV12-3 or TRBV12-4, the J call TRBJ2-5; maybe TRBD2 (5 bases). The CDR3 length is 13 residues. Between the trimmed V and J ends, which lost 4 bases and 5 bases, there was a span of 11 bases. The CDR3, as DNA: TGTGCCAGCAGTTCAGCGGACGGTGAGACCCAGTACTTC. Translating gives CASSSADGETQYF.

This clonotype was recorded many times. This chain joins TRBV5-1 and TRBJ2-1, with TRBD1 matching over 7 bases. V was pared by 0 bases and J by 9 bases, with 9 bases of the junction left unmatched. Germline CDR1 reads SGHRS; CDR2 reads YFSETQ. The CDR3 is made up of 15 amino acids. This CDR3 is CASSLEEAGGGEQFF. CDR3 sequence (DNA): TGCGCCAGCAGCTTGGAGGAGGCAGGGGGTGGTGAGCAGTTCTTC. The entire variable domain, with the rest obtained from reference TRBV5-1 and TRBJ2-1, is as follows: KAGVTQTPRYLIKTRGQQVTLSCSPISGHRSVSWYQQTPGQGLQFLFEYFSETQRNKGNFPGRFSGRQFSNSRSEMNVSTLELGDSALYLCASSLEEAGGGEQFFGPGTRLTVL.

Worth noting for this clonotype: Since a much larger clone is just one base distant, this may be a read error. The rearrangement uses TRBV7-2 and TRBJ1-2; D is unclear. CDR3 length equals 12 residues. Per the germline V gene, CDR1 is SGHTA and CDR2 is FQGNSA. The V gene lost 7 bases and the J gene lost 4 bases, with 10 bases spanning the gap. DNA of the CDR3: TGTGCCAGCACCCCGACCCCCTATGGCTACACCTTC. It translates to CASTPTPYGYTF.

The table lists this clonotype with many counts. The rearrangement joins TRBV2 to TRBJ1-1; D ambiguous. V lost 1 base, J lost 10 bases, and 10 bases lay in between. The CDR3 sequence is 12 residues long. Germline CDR1 is SNHLY and CDR2 is FYNNEI. CDR3: CASSEGGLGAFF. CDR3 DNA sequence: TGTGCCAGCAGTGAAGGGGGATTGGGAGCTTTCTTT.

This clonotype came up many times. V is TRBV12-3 or TRBV12-4 and J is TRBJ2-3; no reliable D call. The V end was cut by 7 bases, the J end by 1 base, with 9 bases between. The CDR3 is 13 amino acids. The CDR3 sequence is CASTMSGTDTQYF. Written as DNA, the CDR3 is TGTGCCAGCACCATGTCCGGCACAGATACGCAGTATTTT.

This clonotype was observed many times. The chain joins TRBV28 to TRBJ2-2; no clear D. The V and J ends lost 5 bases and 7 bases respectively, with 14 bases between them. Germline V gene sequence: CDR1 MDHEN, CDR2 SYDVKM. The CDR3 contains 14 residues. In DNA form, the CDR3 reads TGTGCCAGCAGTGTGGGATCGGTTAACGGGGAGCTGTTTTTT. Translated: CASSVGSVNGELFF.

This clonotype was detected many times. V is TRBV28 and J is TRBJ1-2; unclear D gene. Germline lookup yields CDR1 MDHEN and CDR2 SYDVKM. There are 13 residues in the CDR3. Trimming pared 5 bases from V and 0 bases from J, leaving 7 bases between. DNA for the CDR3: TGTGCCAGCAGTCCAACCGCTAACTATGGCTACACCTTC. Encoded protein: CASSPTANYGYTF.

There are many counts of this clonotype. The chain links TRBV13 to TRBJ2-5, with D tentatively TRBD2 (7 bases). Germline assignment: CDR1 PRHDT and CDR2 FYEKMQ (reference sequence). CDR3 length: 14 residues. Trimming took off 4 bases at V and 5 bases at J, with 14 bases between the two ends. For the CDR3, the DNA is TGTGCCAGCAGCTCCCGAAGGGGGGGGGAGACCCAGTACTTC. It translates to CASSSRRGGETQYF.

The chain couples TRBV12-5 to TRBJ2-6; D not resolved. CDR3 size: 16 residues. V was cut by 1 base and J by 0 bases, with 7 bases left in between. Germline V gene data show CDR1 as LGHNT and CDR2 as FRNRAP. Written as DNA, the CDR3 is TGTGCTAGTGGTTTGGGTTGGGGCTCTGGGGCCAACGTCCTGACTTTC. It specifies CASGLGWGSGANVLTF.

The CDR3 reads CSARVVNTIYF. In DNA form, the CDR3 reads TGCAGTGCTAGAGTTGTGAACACCATATATTTT. This sequence joins TRBV20-1 and TRBJ1-3; D remains unclear. Trimming removed 1 base from V and 7 bases from J, with 5 bases in between. The CDR3 contains 11 residues. Germline loops: CDR1 DFQATT, CDR2 SNEGSKA (reference sequence).

This clonotype was counted ten times or more. The chain carries TRBV5-1 and TRBJ1-1; D unresolved. Trimming pared 6 bases from V and 0 bases from J, leaving 18 bases between. The CDR3 runs 16 residues. Germline V gene lookup returns CDR1 SGHRS and CDR2 YFSETQ. The CDR3 DNA follows: TGCGCCAGCAAGAGGACGTGGGGAATAATGAACACTGAAGCTTTCTTT. Amino acid sequence: CASKRTWGIMNTEAFF. The whole variable domain, remainder taken from reference TRBV5-1 and TRBJ1-1, is KAGVTQTPRYLIKTRGQQVTLSCSPISGHRSVSWYQQTPGQGLQFLFEYFSETQRNKGNFPGRFSGRQFSNSRSEMNVSTLELGDSALYLCASKRTWGIMNTEAFFGQGTRLTVV.

This clonotype appeared many times. The rearrangement uses TRBV28 and TRBJ1-6, with D unclear. Trimming stripped 11 bases from V and 6 bases from J, with 17 bases between. CDR3 size: 14 residues. Germline V gives CDR1 MDHEN, CDR2 SYDVKM. The DNA for the CDR3 is TGTGCCGGCTGCGATACGGGGAGTAATTCACCCCTCCACTTT. Its translation: CAGCDTGSNSPLHF.

This clonotype has ten or more counts. DNA of the CDR3: TGTGCCAGCAGTGAATTGGAGGGGAATCACAATGAGCAGTTCTTC. As protein: CASSELEGNHNEQFF. This rearrangement joins TRBV25-1 to TRBJ2-1, with TRBD2 as a possible D gene (6 bases). The germline CDR1 and CDR2 sequences are MGHDK and SYGVNS. V was pared by 1 base and J by 5 bases, with 12 bases between. This CDR3 is 15 amino acids long.

Remarks on this clonotype: The junction departs from germline at one end; a sequencing error may be responsible. This rearrangement joins TRBV12-3 or TRBV12-4 to TRBJ2-1, with a possible D match to TRBD1 (7 bases). This CDR3 contains 19 residues. The CDR3 DNA is TGTGCCTGCAGGGGTGAGATCAGGGGGGCTAAAAGCTCCTACAATGAGCAGTTCTTC. This sequence encodes CACRGEIRGAKSSYNEQFF.

This clonotype was counted between two and nine times. J is TRBJ2-3 and V is TRBV11-2; 8 bases fit TRBD1. Germline lookup yields CDR1 SGHAT and CDR2 FQNNGV. The J segment lost 0 bases and the V segment lost 1 base, leaving 3 bases of the junction unmatched. The CDR3 sequence is 16 residues long. The CDR3 is CASSLGGQVSTDTQYF. For the CDR3, the DNA is TGTGCCAGCAGCTTAGGGGGACAGGTGAGCACAGATACGCAGTATTTT.

This clonotype was seen many times. The V gene is TRBV20-1, the J gene TRBJ2-1; the match to TRBD1 covers 7 bases. Germline CDR1 DFQATT, CDR2 SNEGSKA (reference sequence). The CDR3 runs to 17 residues. With V trimmed by 1 base and J by 5 bases, 14 bases remained unmatched. This CDR3 reads CSARGGGGGASHNEQFF. The CDR3 DNA follows: TGCAGTGCTAGAGGAGGGGGCGGTGGAGCTTCTCACAATGAGCAGTTCTTC.

The sample holds a few counts of this clonotype. The chain recombines TRBV4-3 with TRBJ2-2; 11 nucleotides match TRBD2. Germline CDR1 reads LGHNA; CDR2 reads YSLEER. J was trimmed by 1 base and V by 0 bases; bases with no gene match: 4. The CDR3 extends over 18 amino acids. CDR3 nucleotide sequence: TGCGCCAGCAGCCAAGATACTAGCGGGGGCCGGAACACCGGGGAGCTGTTTTTT. Protein sequence: CASSQDTSGGRNTGELFF.

This clonotype was counted at least ten times. The V call is TRBV7-2, the J call TRBJ1-4; weak D call: TRBD1 (6 bases). From germline, CDR1 is SGHTA and CDR2 FQGNSA. V was clipped by 5 bases and J by 4 bases, with 17 bases between them. The CDR3 runs 16 residues. CDR3 protein: CASSPRQVGNNEKLFF. In DNA, the CDR3 is TGTGCCAGCAGCCCCCGACAGGTGGGGAATAATGAAAAACTGTTTTTT.

J is TRBJ2-5 and V is TRBV12-3 or TRBV12-4; D possibly uses TRBD1 or TRBD2 (5 bases each). Trimming cost V 7 bases and J 7 bases, with 19 bases left between them. The CDR3 loop spans 14 amino acids. The CDR3 sequence is CASTLSGAIGTQYF. CDR3 DNA: TGTGCCAGCACCCTCTCCGGGGCGATAGGGACCCAGTACTTC.